This T cell receptor beta chain was documented in a study of shared clonotypes between healthy human individuals. Trimming pared 0 bases from V and 3 bases from J, leaving 7 bases between. Germline CDR1 is SGHNT and CDR2 is YYREEE (reference sequence). The CDR3 is made up of 13 amino acids. TCRdb's copy holds only in-frame clones and misses some; the assay was immunoSEQ multiplex PCR. The table lists about 1 million clones, about 75% of them singletons. The chain is built from TRBV5-4 and TRBJ2-7; D ambiguous. Sequenced input: memory CD4+ T cells sorted from blood. Regarding subset: CD45RA-negative fraction. This sequence was found in a man aged 18 to 30 in good health. This chain's CDR3 is CASSLVGNYEQYF. CDR3 sequence (DNA): TGTGCCAGCAGCTTGGTCGGTAACTACGAGCAGTACTTC.